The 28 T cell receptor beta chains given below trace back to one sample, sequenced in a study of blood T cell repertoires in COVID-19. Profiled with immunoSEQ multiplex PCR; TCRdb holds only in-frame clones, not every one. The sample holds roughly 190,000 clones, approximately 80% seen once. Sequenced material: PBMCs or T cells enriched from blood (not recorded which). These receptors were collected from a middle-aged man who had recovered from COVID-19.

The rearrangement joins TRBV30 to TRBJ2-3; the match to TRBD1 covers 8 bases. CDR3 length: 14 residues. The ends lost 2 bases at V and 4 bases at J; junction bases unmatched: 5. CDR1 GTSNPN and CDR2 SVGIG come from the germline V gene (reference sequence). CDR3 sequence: CAWSIQGGADTQYF. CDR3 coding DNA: TGTGCCTGGAGTATACAGGGGGGCGCAGATACGCAGTATTTT.

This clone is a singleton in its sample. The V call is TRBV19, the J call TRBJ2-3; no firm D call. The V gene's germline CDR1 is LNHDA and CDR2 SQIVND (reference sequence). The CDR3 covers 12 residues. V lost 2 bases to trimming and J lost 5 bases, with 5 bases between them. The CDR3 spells CASSIWRDTQYF. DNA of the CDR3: TGTGCCAGTAGTATATGGAGAGATACGCAGTATTTT.

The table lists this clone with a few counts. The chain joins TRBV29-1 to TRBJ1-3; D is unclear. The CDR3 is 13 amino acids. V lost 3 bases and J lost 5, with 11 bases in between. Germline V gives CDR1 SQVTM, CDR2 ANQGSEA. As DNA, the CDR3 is TGCAGCGTTGACCCGACACTTAGAAACACCATATATTTT. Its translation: CSVDPTLRNTIYF.

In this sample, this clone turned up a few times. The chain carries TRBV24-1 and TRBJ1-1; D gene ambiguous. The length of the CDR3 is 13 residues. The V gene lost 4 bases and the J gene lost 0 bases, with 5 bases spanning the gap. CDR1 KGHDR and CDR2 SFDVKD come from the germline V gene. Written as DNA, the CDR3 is TGTGCCACCAGTGACTGGCTGAACACTGAAGCTTTCTTT. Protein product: CATSDWLNTEAFF.

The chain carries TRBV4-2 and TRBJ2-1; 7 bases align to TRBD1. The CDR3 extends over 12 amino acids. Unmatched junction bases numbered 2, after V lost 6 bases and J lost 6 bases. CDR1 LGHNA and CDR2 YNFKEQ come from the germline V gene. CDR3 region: CASRQGSNEQFF. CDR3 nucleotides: TGTGCCAGCAGACAGGGGTCCAATGAGCAGTTCTTC.

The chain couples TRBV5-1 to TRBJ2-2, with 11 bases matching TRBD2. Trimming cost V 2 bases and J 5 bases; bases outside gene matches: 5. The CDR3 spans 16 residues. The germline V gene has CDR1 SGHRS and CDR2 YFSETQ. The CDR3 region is CASSFTSGRGTGELFF. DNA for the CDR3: TGCGCCAGCAGCTTTACTAGCGGGAGAGGTACCGGGGAGCTGTTTTTT.

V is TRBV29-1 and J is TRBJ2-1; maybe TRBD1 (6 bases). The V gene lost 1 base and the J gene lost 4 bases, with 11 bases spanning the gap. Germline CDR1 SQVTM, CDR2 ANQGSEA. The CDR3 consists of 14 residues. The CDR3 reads CSVEAGAWYNEQFF. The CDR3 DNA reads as TGCAGCGTTGAAGCAGGGGCTTGGTACAATGAGCAGTTCTTC.

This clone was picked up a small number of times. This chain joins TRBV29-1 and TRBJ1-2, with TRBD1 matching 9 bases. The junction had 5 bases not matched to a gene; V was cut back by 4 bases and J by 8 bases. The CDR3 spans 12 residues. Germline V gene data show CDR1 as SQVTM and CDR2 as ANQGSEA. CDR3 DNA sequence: TGCAGCGTTGCCACAGGGGGCAGGGGCTACACCTTC. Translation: CSVATGGRGYTF.

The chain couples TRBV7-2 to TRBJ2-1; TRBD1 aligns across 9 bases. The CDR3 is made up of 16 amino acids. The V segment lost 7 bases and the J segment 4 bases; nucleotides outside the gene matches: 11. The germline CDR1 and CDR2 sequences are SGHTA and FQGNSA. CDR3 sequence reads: CASTTAGTGIYNEQFF. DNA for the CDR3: TGTGCCAGCACCACCGCGGGGACAGGGATATACAATGAGCAGTTCTTC.

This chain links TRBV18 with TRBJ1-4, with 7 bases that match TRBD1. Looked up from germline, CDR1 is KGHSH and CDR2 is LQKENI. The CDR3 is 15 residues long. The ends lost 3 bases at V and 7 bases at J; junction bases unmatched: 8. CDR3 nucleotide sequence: TGTGCCAGCTCACCGGCGACAGGGTCTAGTGAAAAACTGTTTTTT. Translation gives CASSPATGSSEKLFF. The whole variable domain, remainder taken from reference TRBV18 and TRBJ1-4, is NAGVMQNPRHLVRRRGQEARLRCSPMKGHSHVYWYRQLPEEGLKFMVYLQKENIIDESGMPKERFSAEFPKEGPSILRIQQVVRGDSAAYFCASSPATGSSEKLFFGSGTQLSVL.

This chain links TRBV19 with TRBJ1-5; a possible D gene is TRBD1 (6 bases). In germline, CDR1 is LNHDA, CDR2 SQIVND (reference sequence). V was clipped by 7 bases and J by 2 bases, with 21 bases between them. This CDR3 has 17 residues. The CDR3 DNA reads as TGTGCCAGTACCCCGCCTGGGGGACAAGGGGGCAATCAGCCCCAGCATTTT. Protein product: CASTPPGGQGGNQPQHF.

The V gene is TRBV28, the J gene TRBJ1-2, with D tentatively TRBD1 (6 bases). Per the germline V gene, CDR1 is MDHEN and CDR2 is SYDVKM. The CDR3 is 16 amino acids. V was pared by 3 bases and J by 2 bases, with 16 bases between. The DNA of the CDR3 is TGTGCCAGCAGTTTCAGGGAAGGCAGGGGAAACTATGGCTACACCTTC. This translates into CASSFREGRGNYGYTF.

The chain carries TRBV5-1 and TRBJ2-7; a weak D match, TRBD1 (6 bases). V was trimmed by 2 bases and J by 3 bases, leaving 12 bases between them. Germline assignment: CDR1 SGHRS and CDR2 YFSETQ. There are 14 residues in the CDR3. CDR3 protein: CASSLQGGFYEQYF. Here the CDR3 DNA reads TGCGCCAGCAGCTTACAGGGCGGGTTCTACGAGCAGTACTTC.

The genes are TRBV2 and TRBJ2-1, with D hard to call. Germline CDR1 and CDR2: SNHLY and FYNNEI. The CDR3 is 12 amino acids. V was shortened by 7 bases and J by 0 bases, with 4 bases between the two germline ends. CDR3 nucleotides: TGTGCCAGCACGAGCTCCTACAATGAGCAGTTCTTC. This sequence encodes CASTSSYNEQFF.

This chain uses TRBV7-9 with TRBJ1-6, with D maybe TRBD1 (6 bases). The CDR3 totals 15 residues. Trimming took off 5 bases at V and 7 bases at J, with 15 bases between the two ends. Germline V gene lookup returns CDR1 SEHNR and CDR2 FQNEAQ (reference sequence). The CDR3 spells CASSRDIGINSPLHF. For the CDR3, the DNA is TGTGCCAGCAGCCGGGACATTGGGATAAATTCACCCCTCCACTTT.

DNA of the CDR3: TGTGCCAGCAGTTTCGACTACCCTGGGGAGCAGTTCTTC. It translates to CASSFDYPGEQFF. The chain combines TRBV27 with TRBJ2-1; the D gene is possibly TRBD2 (5 bases). The ends were cut back, 3 bases at V and 10 bases at J, with 13 bases in the middle. This CDR3 comprises 13 residues. Per germline, CDR1 MNHEY and CDR2 SMNVEV (reference sequence).

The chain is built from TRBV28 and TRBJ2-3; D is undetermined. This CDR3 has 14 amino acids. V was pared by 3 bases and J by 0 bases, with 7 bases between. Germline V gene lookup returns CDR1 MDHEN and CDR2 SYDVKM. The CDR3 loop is CASSFSLSTDTQYF. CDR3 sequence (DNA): TGTGCCAGCAGTTTCTCTTTGAGCACAGATACGCAGTATTTT. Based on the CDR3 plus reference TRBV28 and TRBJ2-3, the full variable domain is DVKVTQSSRYLVKRTGEKVFLECVQDMDHENMFWYRQDPGLGLRLIYFSYDVKMKEKGDIPEGYSVSREKKERFSLILESASTNQTSMYLCASSFSLSTDTQYFGPGTRLTVL.

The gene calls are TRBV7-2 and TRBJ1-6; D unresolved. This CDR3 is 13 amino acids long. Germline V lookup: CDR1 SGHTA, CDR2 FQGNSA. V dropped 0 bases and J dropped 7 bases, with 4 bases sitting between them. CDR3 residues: CASSLAENSPLHF. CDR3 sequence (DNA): TGTGCCAGCAGCTTAGCAGAGAATTCACCCCTCCACTTT.

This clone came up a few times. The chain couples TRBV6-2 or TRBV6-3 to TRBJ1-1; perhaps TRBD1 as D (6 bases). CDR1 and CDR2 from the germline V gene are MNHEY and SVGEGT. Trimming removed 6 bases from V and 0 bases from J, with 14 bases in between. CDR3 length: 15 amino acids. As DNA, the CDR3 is TGTGCCAGCAGCGAAGGGGGTCGGGTGAACACTGAAGCTTTCTTT. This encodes CASSEGGRVNTEAFF.

Here the CDR3 DNA reads TGTGCCAGTAGGCCGGGACTAGCGGCCTACAATGAGCAGTTCTTC. Translated: CASRPGLAAYNEQFF. This sequence joins TRBV19 and TRBJ2-1; 11 nucleotides agree with TRBD2. J lost 2 bases, V lost 6 bases, and 3 bases had no gene match. CDR1 is LNHDA and CDR2 is SQIVND in the germline V gene (reference sequence). The CDR3 totals 15 residues. Filled out from reference TRBV19 and TRBJ2-1, the complete variable domain reads DGGITQSPKYLFRKEGQNVTLSCEQNLNHDAMYWYRQDPGQGLRLIYYSQIVNDFQKGDIAEGYSVSREKKESFPLTVTSAQKNPTAFYLCASRPGLAAYNEQFFGPGTRLTVL.

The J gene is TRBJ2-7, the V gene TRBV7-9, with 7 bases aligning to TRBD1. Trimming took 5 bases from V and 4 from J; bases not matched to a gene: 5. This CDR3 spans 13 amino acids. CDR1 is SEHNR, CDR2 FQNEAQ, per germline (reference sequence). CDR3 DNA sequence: TGTGCCAGCAGCCGGGACAGTTTTTACGAGCAGTACGTC. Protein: CASSRDSFYEQYV.

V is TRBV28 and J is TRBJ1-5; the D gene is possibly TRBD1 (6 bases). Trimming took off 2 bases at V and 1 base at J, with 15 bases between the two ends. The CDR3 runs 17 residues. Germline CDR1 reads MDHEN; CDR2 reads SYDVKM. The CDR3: CASSLRAGAYSNQPQHF. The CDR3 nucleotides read TGTGCCAGCAGTTTAAGGGCAGGGGCGTACAGCAATCAGCCCCAGCATTTT.

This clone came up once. The CDR3 spells CASSQGADTQYF. The DNA of the CDR3 is TGTGCCAGCAGCCAGGGGGCAGATACGCAGTATTTT. This sequence joins TRBV7-2 and TRBJ2-3; 7 bases line up with TRBD1. V was pared by 5 bases and J by 4 bases, with 0 bases of the junction left unmatched. The CDR3 is 12 amino acids. Germline-derived CDR1 and CDR2 are SGHTA and FQGNSA.

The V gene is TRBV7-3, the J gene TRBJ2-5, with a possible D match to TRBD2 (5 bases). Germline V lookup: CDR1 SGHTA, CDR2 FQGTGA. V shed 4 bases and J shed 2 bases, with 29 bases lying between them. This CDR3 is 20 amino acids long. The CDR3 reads CASSSGERRFQYHTQETQYF. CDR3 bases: TGTGCCAGCAGCTCTGGGGAGCGCCGATTTCAGTACCACACACAAGAGACCCAGTACTTC.

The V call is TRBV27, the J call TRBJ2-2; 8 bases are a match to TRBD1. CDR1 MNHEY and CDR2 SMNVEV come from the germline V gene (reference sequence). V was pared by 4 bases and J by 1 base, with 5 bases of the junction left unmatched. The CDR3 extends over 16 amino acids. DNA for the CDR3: TGTGCCAGCAGTTCCAGACAGGGGCGGAACACCGGGGAGCTGTTTTTT. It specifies CASSSRQGRNTGELFF.

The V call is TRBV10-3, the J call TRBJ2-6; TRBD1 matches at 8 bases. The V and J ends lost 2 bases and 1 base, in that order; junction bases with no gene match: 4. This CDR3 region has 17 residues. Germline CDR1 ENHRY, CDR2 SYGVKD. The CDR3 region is CAISEARGQSGANVLTF. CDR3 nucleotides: TGTGCCATCAGTGAGGCCAGGGGGCAGTCTGGGGCCAACGTCCTGACTTTC.

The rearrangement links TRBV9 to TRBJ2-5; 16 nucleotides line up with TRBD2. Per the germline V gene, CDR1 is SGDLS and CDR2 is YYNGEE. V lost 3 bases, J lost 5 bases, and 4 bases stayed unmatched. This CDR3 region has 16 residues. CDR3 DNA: TGTGCCAGCAGCGGCGGGACTAGCGGGAGGGGGGAGACCCAGTACTTC. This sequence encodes CASSGGTSGRGETQYF.

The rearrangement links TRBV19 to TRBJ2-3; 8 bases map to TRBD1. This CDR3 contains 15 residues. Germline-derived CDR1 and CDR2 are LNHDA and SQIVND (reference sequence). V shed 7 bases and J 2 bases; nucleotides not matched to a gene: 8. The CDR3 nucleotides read TGTGCCAGTACCACCCAGGGGGCACACACAGATACGCAGTATTTT. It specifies CASTTQGAHTDTQYF.